The 13 T cell receptor beta chains given below trace back to one sample, sequenced in a study of OX40 agonist ivuxolimab in advanced cancers. The method behind the library was the immunoSEQ multiplex PCR assay. TCRdb took over this immuneACCESS table, retaining in-frame rearrangements with V and J assigned. Such tables are incomplete; in checked studies, under half of the missing clones stem from an unresolved V gene, and the remainder is unexplained. The sample table records about 36,000 clones; 65% to 80% of these occur just once. The ten largest clones add up to around 10% of the sample. Sequenced material: CD4+ or CD8+ T cells sorted from blood, taken in a trial of the OX40 agonist ivuxolimab. These receptors all stem from an adult with an advanced solid tumor such as melanoma, head and neck, liver or kidney cancer.

This sequence joins TRBV13 and TRBJ2-7; D is ambiguous. Germline CDR1 and CDR2: PRHDT and FYEKMQ (reference sequence). Trimming shortened V by 6 bases and J by 4 bases, and 7 bases separated the two germline ends. The CDR3 sequence is 11 residues long. The CDR3 sequence: CASSQAYEQYF. The CDR3 DNA is TGTGCCAGCAGTCAGGCTTACGAGCAGTACTTC.

By sample fraction, this clone is medium-sized. This rearrangement joins TRBV2 to TRBJ2-7, with D uncertain. Germline V gene data show CDR1 as SNHLY and CDR2 as FYNNEI. Trimming cost V 6 bases and J 6 bases, with 18 bases left between them. This CDR3 region has 14 residues. This CDR3 reads CASRGSSLGLEQYF. CDR3 coding DNA: TGTGCCAGCAGGGGGTCGTCTCTTGGCCTCGAGCAGTACTTC.

V usage is TRBV9 and J usage is TRBJ2-7, with D unclear. Germline V gene data show CDR1 as SGDLS and CDR2 as YYNGEE. The V and J ends lost 3 bases and 4 bases respectively, with 14 bases between them. The CDR3 sequence is 14 residues long. CDR3 DNA: TGTGCCAGCAGCGGCGACCCAAATCCGTACGAGCAGTACTTC. This translates into CASSGDPNPYEQYF.

This chain joins TRBV20-1 and TRBJ2-5; the D is unclear. The J call may be in error: the DNA end matches TRBJ2-7 better. Germline V lookup: CDR1 DFQATT, CDR2 SNEGSKA (reference sequence). There are 11 residues in the CDR3. The CDR3 protein is CSASNFYEQYF. The CDR3 DNA reads TGCAGTGCTAGCAATTTCTACGAGCAGTACTTC.

This chain links TRBV5-1 with TRBJ2-7; D is uncertain. The CDR3 is 14 residues long. Germline loops: CDR1 SGHRS, CDR2 YFSETQ. Trimming removed 2 bases from V and 4 bases from J, with 13 bases in between. The CDR3 here is CASSLSGGEYEQYF. CDR3 bases: TGCGCCAGCAGCTTATCGGGTGGAGAATACGAGCAGTACTTC. The full variable domain, its missing parts supplied by reference TRBV5-1 and TRBJ2-7, is KAGVTQTPRYLIKTRGQQVTLSCSPISGHRSVSWYQQTPGQGLQFLFEYFSETQRNKGNFPGRFSGRQFSNSRSEMNVSTLELGDSALYLCASSLSGGEYEQYFGPGTRLTVT.

This chain joins TRBV7-9 and TRBJ2-3; possible D gene TRBD1, 5 bases. The germline CDR1 and CDR2 sequences are SEHNR and FQNEAQ (reference sequence). The CDR3 length is 16 residues. V was clipped by 2 bases and J by 0 bases, with 12 bases between them. In DNA, the CDR3 is TGTGCCAGCAGCTTAATGACAGTTACTAGCACAGATACGCAGTATTTT. It is translated as CASSLMTVTSTDTQYF.

This rearrangement joins TRBV4-1 to TRBJ1-5, with D perhaps matching TRBD1 (5 bases). From germline, CDR1 is MGHRA and CDR2 YSYEKL. The V end was cut by 1 base, the J end by 9 bases, with 16 bases between. The CDR3 contains 15 residues. In nucleotides, the CDR3 is TGCGCCAGCAGCCAAGTCGGGAGGGACCATGTGCCCCAGCATTTT. Translating gives CASSQVGRDHVPQHF.

This clone has more than one count but fewer than ten. The chain couples TRBV6-5 to TRBJ2-2; the D is unclear. There are 13 residues in the CDR3. The V gene's germline CDR1 is MNHEY and CDR2 SVGAGI. With 1 base removed from V and 10 bases from J, the gap between germline ends came to 10 bases. The CDR3 coding sequence is TGTGCCAGCAGTTACTTCATCGGCCAGGAGCTGTTTTTT. Translating gives CASSYFIGQELFF.

For the CDR3, the DNA is TGTGCCAGCGACCCCGGGACAGGGTTTCTTAAGAAGCAGTATTTT. This encodes CASDPGTGFLKKQYF. The chain has TRBV19 and TRBJ2-3; 9 bases match TRBD1. The ends lost 9 bases at V and 11 bases at J; junction bases unmatched: 18. Germline CDR1 and CDR2: LNHDA and SQIVND (reference sequence). The CDR3 covers 15 residues.

The genes are TRBV7-9 and TRBJ1-2; D unresolved. Germline CDR1 reads SEHNR; CDR2 reads FQNEAQ (reference sequence). This CDR3 region has 15 residues. V lost 1 base, J lost 6 bases, and 15 bases lay in between. CDR3 sequence reads: CASSLEAGGYHGYTF. CDR3 in DNA: TGTGCCAGCAGCTTAGAAGCAGGTGGTTATCATGGCTACACCTTC.

The rearrangement joins TRBV27 to TRBJ1-5; D not certain. V lost 2 bases and J 3 bases, leaving 5 bases between the germline ends. The CDR3 contains 13 residues. The germline gives CDR1 MNHEY, CDR2 SMNVEV (reference sequence). CDR3 sequence (DNA): TGTGCCAGCAGTTTAGAGGTCAATCAGCCCCAGCATTTT. Protein product: CASSLEVNQPQHF.

This clone is a singleton in its sample. The same CDR3 is also encoded by other DNA sequences in this sample. The V and J genes are TRBV5-4 and TRBJ2-2, with 8 nucleotides matching TRBD1. CDR1 is SGHNT, CDR2 YYREEE, per germline (reference sequence). The V and J ends lost 3 bases and 6 bases, in that order; junction bases with no gene match: 7. The CDR3 is 15 residues long. This chain's CDR3 is CASSWTGSGPGELFF. CDR3 in DNA: TGTGCCAGCAGCTGGACAGGGAGCGGCCCCGGGGAGCTGTTTTTT. The variable domain in full, completed from reference TRBV5-4 and TRBJ2-2, reads ETGVTQSPTHLIKTRGQQVTLRCSSQSGHNTVSWYQQALGQGPQFIFQYYREEENGRGNFPPRFSGLQFPNYSSELNVNALELDDSALYLCASSWTGSGPGELFFGEGSRLTVL.

The genes are TRBV7-3 and TRBJ2-6; 10 positions match TRBD2. V trimming: 6 bases; J trimming: 7 bases; junction bases outside the gene matches: 6. The CDR3 is 15 residues long. In germline, CDR1 is SGHTA, CDR2 FQGTGA. The CDR3 DNA reads TGTGCCAGCAGTGAGCGGGGGGGCCGTGCCAACGTCCTGACTTTC. Protein product: CASSERGGRANVLTF.